This T cell receptor (beta chain) was recovered during a study of CD8+ T cells in alopecia areata (dated by TCRdb to the late 2010s). Regarding the study in general: The treated patients took part in an open-label pilot trial in which moderate-to-severe alopecia areata was treated with oral tofacitinib at 5 to 10 mg twice daily. Tofacitinib was administered for 6 to 18 months, and 6 months of follow-up off drug were then conducted to assess delayed response and recurrence. In both human patients and the C3H/HeJ mouse model, the study applied high-throughput TCRbeta sequencing to look at T cell clonal expansion in alopecia areata. Human TCRbeta sequencing covered scalp tissue and sorted CD4+ and CD8+ peripheral blood T cells from patchy and totalis/universalis alopecia areata patients and healthy controls. Biopsies were taken from tofacitinib-treated patients at baseline and at 4 and 24 weeks of treatment, and a later scalp biopsy was taken in several of the tofacitinib-treated patients. Scalp clonality was compared across normal scalp (n=4), patchy alopecia areata scalp (n=8), and alopecia totalis/universalis scalp (n=8). RNA was extracted with the PAXgene miRNA kit for fixed scalp, the miRNeasy kit for PBMCs, and the RNeasy kit for mouse skin. TCRbeta CDR3 regions were amplified by immunoSEQ multiplex PCR with 35 Vbeta forward and 13 Jbeta reverse primers. Points the paper makes about the study in general: Resident alphabeta T cells in normal human skin are also sequenced, complicating scalp TCR repertoire analysis, unlike mouse skin dominated by gammadelta T cells. Compared with normal scalp, lesional scalp had higher clonality and more expanded CD8+ clones, particularly in alopecia totalis/universalis, a pattern that suggests antigenic drive. Shared TCR sequences between patients were less evident than in mice, which may be partly attributable to HLA diversity in the patient population.

The protocol used for the library was the immunoSEQ multiplex PCR assay. To provide template for TCR sequencing, every sample had RNA extracted and reverse transcribed into cDNA. SuperScript III was used for first-strand cDNA synthesis, primed with a 2:1 mix of oligo-dT and random hexamers. A synthetic immune receptor repertoire was used to assess amplification bias, and residual bias was removed computationally. As for the original processing: Raw reads were preprocessed for error removal, and CDR3 was defined according to IMGT conventions as running from the conserved cysteine to phenylalanine. Clonality was computed as 1 minus the Shannon entropy, with the entropy normalized by log2 of the number of productive unique TCRs. Scalp TCRbeta sequences were cross-referenced with sorted blood CD4 and CD8 repertoires so that the CD4 or CD8 identity of scalp clones could be inferred. TCRdb limited this immuneACCESS table to in-frame rearrangements with V and J called. A share of clones is missing; checked studies link under half to unresolved V genes, and the rest is unexplained. The V and J calls and the clone size are those of that table, but D and trimming were determined from the DNA. The table for this sample lists 150,000 or so clones; roughly 48% of them were counted only once. Less than 8% of the sample rests with the top ten.

After removal of 7 bases from V and 4 bases from J, the junction retains 13 bases not matched to a gene. The CDR3 covers 15 residues, taking in both the cysteine and the phenylalanine. This entry keeps only the CDR3 DNA: 45 bases, framed from base 1. CDR1 and CDR2, looked up from the germline V gene, are SQVTM and ANQGSEA. This clone was seen only a few times. Its antigen is still unknown. The record has no base qualities; no much larger clone is one base away. Lesional scalp punch biopsies and peripheral blood were collected from alopecia areata patients. PBMCs were separated by density centrifugation and stained for CD3, CD4 and CD8, after which CD4+ and CD8+ T cells were sorted on a FACSAria.

The chain is encoded by TRBV29-1 joined to TRBJ2-1; TRBD2 fits 7 bases in the junction. Source material: CD4+ T cells sorted from blood. This TCR derives from a human donor with alopecia areata. The DNA is as follows: TGCAGCGGAAATAATCTAGCGGAGGCTTACAATGAGCAGTTCTTC. This sequence encodes CSGNNLAEAYNEQFF.